This T cell receptor (beta chain) was observed in a study of blood T cell repertoires in COVID-19. This CDR3 has 15 residues. J was trimmed by 2 bases and V by 2 bases; bases with no gene match: 6. Germline CDR1 LGHDT, CDR2 YNNKEL (reference sequence). This clone occurred a few times. Using immunoSEQ multiplex PCR, the repertoire was profiled, and TCRdb retains in-frame clones only, with some absent. The sample holds fewer than 250,000 clones, over 70% seen once. This TCR was sampled from a man between 50 and 59 years old with active or convalescent COVID-19. The V and J genes are TRBV3-1 (or the pseudogene TRBV3-2) and TRBJ2-7; 7 bases agree with TRBD1. The source material was peripheral blood. CDR3 in amino acids: CASSQPRDRTYEQYF. In nucleotides, the CDR3 is TGTGCCAGCAGCCAACCCCGGGACAGAACCTACGAGCAGTACTTC.